The 27 T cell receptor beta chains below all came from one sample that was sequenced in a study of blood T cells in healthy people across ages. Combining a sample-barcoded 5' primer with a J-beta primer mix, a second PCR ran for roughly 7 to 11 cycles. TCRdb called the 5' RACE reads again in MiXCR, with one record for every CDR3 protein. This table has 750,000 to 850,000 distinct CDR3 sequences, 25% appearing once. These data also formed part of another study, on T cells of mothers and their children.

Sequenced sample: blood. These receptors were collected from a boy aged 10-17 years in good health.

The chain uses TRBV27 and TRBJ1-2; no definite D call. The CDR3 length is 12 residues. Per germline, CDR1 MNHEY and CDR2 SMNVEV (reference sequence). Trimming left V 4 bases short and J 6 bases short, with 9 bases between. CDR3 in amino acids: CASSSPGDGYTF. CDR3 sequence (DNA): TGTGCCAGCAGTTCACCGGGCGATGGCTACACCTTC.

The chain employs TRBV20-1 and TRBJ1-2; D ambiguous. Trimming took off 1 base at V and 1 base at J, with 7 bases between the two ends. The CDR3 consists of 13 residues. CDR1 DFQATT and CDR2 SNEGSKA come from the germline V gene (reference sequence). For the CDR3, the DNA is TGCAGTGCTAGAGTAGGAATTAACTATGGCTACACCTTC. Protein: CSARVGINYGYTF.

The chain joins TRBV29-1 to TRBJ1-1; D perhaps matches TRBD1 (5 bases). The germline CDR1 and CDR2 sequences are SQVTM and ANQGSEA. V was cut by 7 bases and J by 8 bases, with 17 bases left in between. The CDR3 has 12 amino acids. CDR3 nucleotide sequence: TGCAGCGGCCGGACAAGCCCCGAAGAAGCTTTCTTT. This encodes CSGRTSPEEAFF.

DNA of the CDR3: TGTGCCATCAGGTCCGGGACTGAAGTTGAAGCTTTCTTT. Amino acids: CAIRSGTEVEAFF. This chain links TRBV10-3 with TRBJ1-1; D perhaps matches TRBD1 (5 bases). This CDR3 spans 13 amino acids. Germline CDR1 reads ENHRY; CDR2 reads SYGVKD. Trimming removed 6 bases from V and 7 bases from J, with 15 bases in between.

The rearrangement joins TRBV6-1 to TRBJ2-5, with D unclear. From germline, CDR1 is MNHNS and CDR2 SASEGT. V lost 1 base to trimming and J lost 4 bases, with 10 bases between them. The CDR3 extends over 14 amino acids. As DNA, the CDR3 is TGTGCCAGCAGTGAAGGGGCGGCCCGAGAGACCCAGTACTTC. Protein product: CASSEGAARETQYF.

The chain combines TRBV27 with TRBJ2-3, with D maybe TRBD2 (5 bases). The CDR3 covers 15 residues. The V end was cut by 4 bases, the J end by 1 base, with 12 bases between. Looked up from germline, CDR1 is MNHEY and CDR2 is SMNVEV (reference sequence). CDR3 bases: TGTGCCAGCAGTTATTTTCTCGGGGGCACAGATACGCAGTATTTT. Protein: CASSYFLGGTDTQYF.

The V gene is TRBV20-1, the J gene TRBJ1-5; D is unresolved. Trimming shortened V by 1 base and J by 6 bases, and 10 bases separated the two germline ends. The germline gives CDR1 DFQATT, CDR2 SNEGSKA (reference sequence). The CDR3 has 13 residues. The CDR3 reads CSARGKFSQPQHF. CDR3 sequence (DNA): TGCAGTGCTAGAGGTAAATTTTCTCAGCCCCAGCATTTT.

This clonotype was seen a handful of times. The genes are TRBV7-9 and TRBJ2-5; D tentatively fits TRBD1 or TRBD2 (6 bases each). TRBJ2-7 matches the DNA end more closely, so the J call is doubtful. Per germline, CDR1 SEHNR and CDR2 FQNEAQ (reference sequence). The CDR3 loop spans 14 amino acids. As DNA, the CDR3 is TGTGCCAGCAGCTGGGGGGCAGACAGCGGCGAGCAGTACTTC. Its protein is CASSWGADSGEQYF.

CDR3 DNA: TGTGCCAGCGGGACAGAAGGCAAAAACATTCAGTACTTC. This sequence encodes CASGTEGKNIQYF. The rearrangement uses TRBV7-9 and TRBJ2-4, with TRBD1 matching over 7 bases. CDR1 SEHNR and CDR2 FQNEAQ come from the germline V gene (reference sequence). With V trimmed by 8 bases and J by 3 bases, 4 bases remained unmatched. The CDR3 totals 13 residues.

The chain combines TRBV6-5 with TRBJ2-4; 8 bases line up with TRBD1. The CDR3 loop spans 15 amino acids. Germline trimming cut 5 bases from V and 1 base from J; bases unmatched to any gene: 4. CDR1 is MNHEY and CDR2 is SVGAGI in the germline V gene. The CDR3 DNA reads as TGTGCCAGCAGTAACAGGGGGGAGGCCAAAAACATTCAGTACTTC. Amino acids: CASSNRGEAKNIQYF.

The chain uses TRBV7-2 and TRBJ2-1, with TRBD2 matching 12 bases. From germline, CDR1 is SGHTA and CDR2 FQGNSA. Trimming removed 3 bases from V and 8 bases from J; junction bases left unmatched: 11. The CDR3 is 17 residues long. The CDR3 loop reads CASSFDGLAGYLDEQFF. The DNA for the CDR3 is TGTGCCAGCAGCTTCGATGGACTAGCGGGATATTTGGATGAGCAGTTCTTC. The full variable domain, completed using reference TRBV7-2 and TRBJ2-1, is GAGVSQSPSNKVTEKGKDVELRCDPISGHTALYWYRQSLGQGLEFLIYFQGNSAPDKSGLPSDRFSAERTGGSVSTLTIQRTQQEDSAVYLCASSFDGLAGYLDEQFFGPGTRLTVL.

This sequence joins TRBV24-1 and TRBJ2-5, with D possibly called TRBD1 or TRBD2 (5 bases each). Germline CDR1 and CDR2: KGHDR and SFDVKD. Trimming stripped 6 bases from V and 2 bases from J, with 21 bases between. This CDR3 is 17 amino acids long. Here the CDR3 DNA reads TGTGCCACCAGTTATGGGGGAGTTGCAGGCTCACAAGAGACCCAGTACTTC. This gives the protein CATSYGGVAGSQETQYF.

This clonotype came up many times. CDR3: CASSQAGSGELFF. In DNA, the CDR3 is TGCGCCAGCAGCCAAGCGGGTAGCGGGGAGCTGTTTTTT. V usage is TRBV4-3 and J usage is TRBJ2-2, with D unclear. CDR1 LGHNA and CDR2 YSLEER come from the germline V gene. Between the trimmed V and J ends, which lost 1 base and 7 bases, there was a span of 7 bases. This CDR3 is 13 amino acids long.

The rearrangement links TRBV7-2 to TRBJ1-1; no clear D gene. The CDR3 runs to 15 residues. The V gene lost 0 bases and the J gene lost 4 bases, with 12 bases spanning the gap. The germline V gene has CDR1 SGHTA and CDR2 FQGNSA. CDR3: CASSLAGGGSTEAFF. Here the CDR3 DNA reads TGTGCCAGCAGCTTAGCGGGCGGAGGGTCCACTGAAGCTTTCTTT.

This clonotype was observed a handful of times. The chain carries TRBV7-2 and TRBJ2-3; D is ambiguous. V lost 6 bases, J lost 0 bases, and 13 bases lay in between. The CDR3 covers 15 residues. CDR1 and CDR2 (germline): SGHTA, FQGNSA. In DNA, the CDR3 is TGTGCCAGCAGTTTATCCCCGGGTAGCACAGATACGCAGTATTTT. Encoded protein: CASSLSPGSTDTQYF.

The chain uses TRBV7-9 and TRBJ2-7; tentative D call: TRBD1 (6 bases). Trimming pared 0 bases from V and 7 bases from J, leaving 13 bases between. CDR1 is SEHNR, CDR2 FQNEAQ, per germline (reference sequence). The CDR3 runs 14 residues. The CDR3 nucleotides are TGTGCCAGCAGCTTAGCGGACAGCCACCTGGAGCAGTACTTC. This sequence encodes CASSLADSHLEQYF.

This clonotype was detected a few times. V usage is TRBV7-9 and J usage is TRBJ2-3; D perhaps matches TRBD2 (6 bases). The germline CDR1 and CDR2 sequences are SEHNR and FQNEAQ (reference sequence). The length of the CDR3 is 18 residues. V was cut by 3 bases and J by 0 bases, with 19 bases left in between. The CDR3 DNA sequence: TGTGCCAGCAGCTTCAGGCCCCGGAGGGGATCTAGCACAGATACGCAGTATTTT. The encoded protein is CASSFRPRRGSSTDTQYF.

The chain combines TRBV29-1 with TRBJ2-1; TRBD1 aligns across 7 bases. CDR3 length equals 14 residues. Germline V gene sequence: CDR1 SQVTM, CDR2 ANQGSEA. After removal of 7 bases from V and 7 bases from J, the junction contained 13 bases not matched to a gene. CDR3: CSASGTDLVNEQFF. The CDR3 region has the DNA TGCAGCGCGTCCGGGACAGATCTCGTGAATGAGCAGTTCTTC.

The chain links TRBV7-2 to TRBJ1-5; possible D gene TRBD1, 6 bases. CDR3 size: 14 residues. Germline values: CDR1 SGHTA, CDR2 FQGNSA. The V and J ends lost 5 bases and 7 bases respectively, with 15 bases between them. CDR3: CASSLVPGAQPQHF. The CDR3 DNA sequence: TGTGCCAGCAGCCTCGTGCCAGGGGCACAGCCCCAGCATTTT.

J is TRBJ2-5 and V is TRBV5-1; perhaps TRBD2 as D (5 bases). V was shortened by 2 bases and J by 3 bases, with 11 bases between the two germline ends. The CDR3 is made up of 14 amino acids. CDR1 is SGHRS and CDR2 is YFSETQ in the germline V gene. The DNA of the CDR3 is TGCGCCAGCAGCTTCGGACTCGTGAAAGAGACCCAGTACTTC. Its translation is CASSFGLVKETQYF.

This clonotype was seen only a few times. This chain links TRBV6-1 with TRBJ1-5, with no clear D. Trimming pared 1 base from V and 4 bases from J, leaving 8 bases between. CDR3 length equals 14 residues. CDR1 MNHNS and CDR2 SASEGT come from the germline V gene. The CDR3 DNA reads TGTGCCAGCAGTGAAGAAGGAGTAAATCAGCCCCAGCATTTT. As protein: CASSEEGVNQPQHF.

The chain is built from TRBV29-1 and TRBJ2-6; the match to TRBD2 covers 8 bases. Trimming removed 7 bases from V and 2 bases from J; junction bases left unmatched: 7. The length of the CDR3 is 15 residues. Germline V gene sequence: CDR1 SQVTM, CDR2 ANQGSEA. CDR3 coding DNA: TGCAGCGCGGGGGGGACACGGGCTGGGGCCAACGTCCTGACTTTC. Protein sequence: CSAGGTRAGANVLTF. Looking up the rest from reference TRBV29-1 and TRBJ2-6 gives the full variable domain: SAVISQKPSRDICQRGTSLTIQCQVDSQVTMMFWYRQQPGQSLTLIATANQGSEATYESGFVIDKFPISRPNLTFSTLTVSNMSPEDSSIYLCSAGGTRAGANVLTFGAGSRLTVL.

This clonotype showed up just a few times. V and J are TRBV29-1 and TRBJ1-2; 8 bases fit TRBD1. The ends lost 5 bases at V and 3 bases at J; junction bases unmatched: 8. The CDR3 covers 14 residues. In germline, CDR1 is SQVTM, CDR2 ANQGSEA. The CDR3 sequence: CSVQPDRDDYGYTF. The DNA for the CDR3 is TGCAGCGTTCAGCCGGACAGGGATGACTATGGCTACACCTTC.

The table lists this clonotype with a few counts. The chain links TRBV4-2 to TRBJ2-7; 7 positions match TRBD1. The V gene's germline CDR1 is LGHNA and CDR2 YNFKEQ. The V and J ends lost 1 base and 3 bases, in that order; junction bases with no gene match: 6. The length of the CDR3 is 15 residues. CDR3 in DNA: TGTGCCAGCAGCCAAGTCGACAGGGCTATCTACGAGCAGTACTTC. It yields the protein CASSQVDRAIYEQYF.

This clonotype was counted only a few times. V usage is TRBV6-6 and J usage is TRBJ1-4; D unresolved. Germline-derived CDR1 and CDR2 are MNHNY and SVGAGI (reference sequence). The CDR3 has 15 amino acids. V was clipped by 5 bases and J by 8 bases, with 18 bases between them. CDR3 DNA sequence: TGTGCCAGCAGTCCGGCCCTCCTAGGGAACGAAAAACTGTTTTTT. Translation gives CASSPALLGNEKLFF.

There are a few counts of this clonotype. Here the CDR3 DNA reads TGCGCCAGCAGCCAAGAACTAGCGGGATATTCCTACAATGAGCAGTTCTTC. Its translation: CASSQELAGYSYNEQFF. The chain links TRBV4-3 to TRBJ2-1; TRBD2 aligns across 10 bases. There are 17 residues in the CDR3. J gave up 1 base and V 0 bases, and 3 bases lay outside the gene matches. The V gene's germline CDR1 is LGHNA and CDR2 YSLEER.

A few counts support this clonotype. V usage is TRBV27 and J usage is TRBJ2-5; TRBD1 agrees at 9 bases. The last part of the DNA fits TRBJ2-1 better; the J call may be wrong. The CDR3 is 14 amino acids. Per germline, CDR1 MNHEY and CDR2 SMNVEV (reference sequence). CDR3 sequence (DNA): TGTGCCAGCAGTTTACACAGGGGGCCTGTTGAGCAGTTCTTC. Its translation: CASSLHRGPVEQFF.